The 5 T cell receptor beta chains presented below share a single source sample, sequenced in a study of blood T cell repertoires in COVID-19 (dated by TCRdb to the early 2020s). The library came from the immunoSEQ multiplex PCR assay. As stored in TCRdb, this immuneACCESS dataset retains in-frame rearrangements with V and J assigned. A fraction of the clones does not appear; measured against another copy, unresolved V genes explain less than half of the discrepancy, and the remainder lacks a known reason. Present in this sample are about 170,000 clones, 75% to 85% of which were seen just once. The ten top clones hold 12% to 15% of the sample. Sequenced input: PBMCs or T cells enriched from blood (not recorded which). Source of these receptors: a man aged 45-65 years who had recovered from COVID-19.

The CDR3 loop is CASSVQGPGETQYF. The CDR3 DNA reads TGTGCCAGCAGCGTTCAGGGCCCTGGAGAGACCCAGTACTTC. The chain is built from TRBV9 and TRBJ2-5; D may be TRBD1 (5 bases). The germline CDR1 and CDR2 sequences are SGDLS and YYNGEE. The CDR3 is made up of 14 amino acids. Deletions cut 2 bases from V and 4 bases from J, with 12 bases between.

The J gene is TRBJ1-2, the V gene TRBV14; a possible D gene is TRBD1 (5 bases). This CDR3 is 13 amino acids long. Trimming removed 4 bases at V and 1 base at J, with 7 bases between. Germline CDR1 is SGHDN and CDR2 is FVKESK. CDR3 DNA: TGTGCCAGCAGCCTGGACATTAACTATGGCTACACCTTC. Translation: CASSLDINYGYTF.

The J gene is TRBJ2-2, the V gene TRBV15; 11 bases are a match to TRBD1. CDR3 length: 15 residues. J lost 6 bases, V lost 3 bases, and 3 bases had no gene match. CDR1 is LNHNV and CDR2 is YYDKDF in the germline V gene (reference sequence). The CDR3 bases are TGTGCCACCAGCAGGGGACAGGGGGATTCCGGGGAGCTGTTTTTT. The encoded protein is CATSRGQGDSGELFF.

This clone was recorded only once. CDR3 bases: TGTGCCAGCAGCCCGAGGGATACGCAGTATTTT. Translated, it gives CASSPRDTQYF. The chain recombines TRBV12-3 or TRBV12-4 with TRBJ2-3; D is unresolved. This CDR3 has 11 residues. V gave up 6 bases and J gave up 6 bases, with 7 bases separating them.

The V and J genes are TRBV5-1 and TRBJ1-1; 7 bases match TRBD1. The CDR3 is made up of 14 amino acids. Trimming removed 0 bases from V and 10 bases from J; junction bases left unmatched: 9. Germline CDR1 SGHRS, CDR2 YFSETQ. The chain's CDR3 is CASSLGSSAGGAFF. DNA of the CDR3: TGCGCCAGCAGCTTGGGATCCTCTGCAGGGGGAGCTTTCTTT.